The next 9 T cell receptor beta chains were all read from a single sample in a study of T cell responses to AZD1222 COVID-19 vaccine. Sequencing was performed with immunoSEQ multiplex PCR; in TCRdb, only in-frame clones are kept and a portion is missing. Here the sample spans approximately 80,000 clones, about 90% being singletons. The sequenced sample was peripheral blood, obtained on day 0 of AZD1222 vaccination. These receptors all come from an adult in good health.

The chain uses TRBV7-9 and TRBJ1-1; D uncertain. The CDR3 runs 13 residues. Germline assignment: CDR1 SEHNR and CDR2 FQNEAQ (reference sequence). Trimming took off 8 bases at V and 0 bases at J, with 10 bases between the two ends. The CDR3 region has the DNA TGTGCCAGCTCCCTGGTCATGAACACTGAAGCTTTCTTT. Translating gives CASSLVMNTEAFF.

V is TRBV27 and J is TRBJ1-2, with a possible D match to TRBD1 (6 bases). Trimming stripped 0 bases from V and 4 bases from J, with 18 bases between. CDR3 length: 17 amino acids. Germline V gene lookup returns CDR1 MNHEY and CDR2 SMNVEV (reference sequence). The CDR3 protein is CASSLSRGSNVPYGYTF. The DNA of the CDR3 is TGTGCCAGCAGTTTATCAAGGGGGTCAAATGTTCCCTATGGCTACACCTTC.

The rearrangement uses TRBV6-2 or TRBV6-3 and TRBJ1-1; 7 bases are shared with TRBD1. The CDR3 length is 12 residues. Germline values: CDR1 MNHEY, CDR2 SVGEGT. The V segment lost 1 base and the J segment 11 bases; nucleotides outside the gene matches: 4. The CDR3 bases are TGTGCCAGCAGTTACTTGGAGGGGGCGGCTTTCTTT. This encodes CASSYLEGAAFF.

V usage is TRBV27 and J usage is TRBJ1-4; no definite D call. CDR1 is MNHEY and CDR2 is SMNVEV in the germline V gene (reference sequence). This CDR3 contains 14 residues. V gave up 9 bases and J gave up 7 bases, with 18 bases separating them. The chain's CDR3 is CASFGGESAEKLFF. The CDR3 DNA sequence: TGTGCCAGTTTTGGCGGGGAGTCAGCTGAAAAACTGTTTTTT.

V is TRBV28 and J is TRBJ1-2, with D possibly matching TRBD1 (5 bases). Looked up from germline, CDR1 is MDHEN and CDR2 is SYDVKM. Deletions cut 6 bases from V and 2 bases from J, with 10 bases between. The CDR3 contains 13 residues. For the CDR3, the DNA is TGTGCCAGCAGCCCGACAGAAAACTATGGCTACACCTTC. Translated, it gives CASSPTENYGYTF.

The V gene is TRBV29-1, the J gene TRBJ2-1; D may be TRBD2 (7 bases). Deletions cut 4 bases from V and 6 bases from J, with 16 bases between. Germline-derived CDR1 and CDR2 are SQVTM and ANQGSEA. This CDR3 has 14 amino acids. In DNA, the CDR3 is TGCAGCGTTGGTAGGGGGGGCATAGGCAATGAGCAGTTCTTC. It specifies CSVGRGGIGNEQFF.

The chain carries TRBV5-1 and TRBJ2-5; D unclear. Germline lookup yields CDR1 SGHRS and CDR2 YFSETQ. V lost 4 bases, J lost 2 bases, and 12 bases lay in between. The CDR3 is 14 amino acids. The CDR3 coding sequence is TGCGCCAGCAGCGTACGGGTCGCTCAAGAGACCCAGTACTTC. Its protein is CASSVRVAQETQYF.

The V gene is TRBV7-6, the J gene TRBJ1-5; no definite D call. V was cut by 1 base and J by 0 bases, with 10 bases left in between. Per the germline V gene, CDR1 is SGHVS and CDR2 is FNYEAQ. This CDR3 is 16 amino acids long. The CDR3 DNA reads as TGTGCCAGCAGCTTAGGCGCAGGCAATAGCAATCAGCCCCAGCATTTT. It is translated as CASSLGAGNSNQPQHF.

J is TRBJ1-2 and V is TRBV29-1; TRBD1 matches 7 bases. V lost 5 bases, J lost 3 bases, and 3 bases stayed unmatched. Germline V gene lookup returns CDR1 SQVTM and CDR2 ANQGSEA. This CDR3 comprises 12 residues. The CDR3 protein is CSVSGGDYGYTF. In DNA, the CDR3 is TGCAGCGTTTCAGGGGGTGACTATGGCTACACCTTC.